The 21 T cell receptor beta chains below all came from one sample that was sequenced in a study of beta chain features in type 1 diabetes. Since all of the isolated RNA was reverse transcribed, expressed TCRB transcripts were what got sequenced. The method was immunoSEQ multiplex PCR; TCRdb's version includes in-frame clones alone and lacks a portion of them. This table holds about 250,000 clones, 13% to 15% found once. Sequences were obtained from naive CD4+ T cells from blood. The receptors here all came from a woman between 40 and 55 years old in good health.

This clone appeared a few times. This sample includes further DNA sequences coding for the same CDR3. The CDR3 DNA reads TGCGCCAGCAGCCAAGTGACAGGGAACTATGGCTACACCTTC. Protein sequence: CASSQVTGNYGYTF. The genes are TRBV4-1 and TRBJ1-2; 7 nucleotides align to TRBD1. Per the germline V gene, CDR1 is MGHRA and CDR2 is YSYEKL. The J segment lost 2 bases and the V segment lost 1 base, leaving 1 base of the junction unmatched. This CDR3 has 14 residues.

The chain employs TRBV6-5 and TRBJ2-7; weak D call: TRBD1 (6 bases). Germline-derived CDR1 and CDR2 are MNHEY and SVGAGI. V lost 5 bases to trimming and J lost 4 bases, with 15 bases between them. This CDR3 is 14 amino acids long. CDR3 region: CASSTGQLAYEQYF. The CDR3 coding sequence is TGTGCCAGCAGTACCGGACAGCTCGCATACGAGCAGTACTTC.

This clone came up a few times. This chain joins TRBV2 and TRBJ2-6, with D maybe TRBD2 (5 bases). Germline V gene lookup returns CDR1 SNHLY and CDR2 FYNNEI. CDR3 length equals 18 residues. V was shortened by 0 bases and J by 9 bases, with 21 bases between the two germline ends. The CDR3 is CASSEAPVMRVGLNVLTF. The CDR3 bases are TGTGCCAGCAGTGAAGCGCCAGTTATGAGGGTAGGGCTCAACGTCCTGACTTTC. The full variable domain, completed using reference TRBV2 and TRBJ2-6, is EPEVTQTPSHQVTQMGQEVILRCVPISNHLYFYWYRQILGQKVEFLVSFYNNEISEKSEIFDDQFSVERPDGSNFTLKIRSTKLEDSAMYFCASSEAPVMRVGLNVLTFGAGSRLTVL.

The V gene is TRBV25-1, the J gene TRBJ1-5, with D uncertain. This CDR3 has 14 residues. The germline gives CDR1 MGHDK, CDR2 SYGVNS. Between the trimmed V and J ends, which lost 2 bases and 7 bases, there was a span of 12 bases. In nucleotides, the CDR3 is TGTGCCAGCAGTGAAGCGGGCAGACCCCAGCCCCAGCATTTT. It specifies CASSEAGRPQPQHF.

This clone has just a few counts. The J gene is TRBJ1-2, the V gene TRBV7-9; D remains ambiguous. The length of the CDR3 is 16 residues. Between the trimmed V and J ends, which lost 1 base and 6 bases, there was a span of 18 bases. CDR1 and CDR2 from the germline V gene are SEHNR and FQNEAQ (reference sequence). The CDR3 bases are TGTGCCAGCAGCTTAGTGGGCATTGTAGAACTGGATGGCTACACCTTC. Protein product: CASSLVGIVELDGYTF.

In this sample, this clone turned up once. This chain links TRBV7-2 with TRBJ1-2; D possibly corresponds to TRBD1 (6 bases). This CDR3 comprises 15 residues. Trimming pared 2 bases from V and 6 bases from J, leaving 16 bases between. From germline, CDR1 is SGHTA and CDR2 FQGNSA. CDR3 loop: CASSLRIWTDDGYTF. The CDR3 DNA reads TGTGCCAGCAGCTTACGTATCTGGACAGACGATGGCTACACCTTC.

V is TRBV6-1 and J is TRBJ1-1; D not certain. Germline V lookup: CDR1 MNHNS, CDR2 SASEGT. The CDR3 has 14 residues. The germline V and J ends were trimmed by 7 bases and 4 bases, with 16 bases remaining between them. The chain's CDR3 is CASTPLWSVTEAFF. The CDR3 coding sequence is TGTGCCAGCACCCCCCTATGGTCCGTCACTGAAGCTTTCTTT.

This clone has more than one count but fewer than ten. The CDR3 DNA reads TGTGCCAGCTCAGCCTCGGGTGTGGATACGCAGTATTTT. Translating it yields CASSASGVDTQYF. V usage is TRBV18 and J usage is TRBJ2-3, with D uncertain. Trimming removed 5 bases from V and 6 bases from J, with 12 bases in between. The CDR3 runs 13 residues. From germline, CDR1 is KGHSH and CDR2 LQKENI.

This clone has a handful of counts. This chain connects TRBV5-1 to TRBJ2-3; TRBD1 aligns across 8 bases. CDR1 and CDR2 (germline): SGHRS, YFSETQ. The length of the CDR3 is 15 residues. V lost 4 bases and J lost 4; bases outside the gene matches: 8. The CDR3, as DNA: TGCGCCAGCAGCGAGGACAGGGTATTTGCAGATACGCAGTATTTT. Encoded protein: CASSEDRVFADTQYF. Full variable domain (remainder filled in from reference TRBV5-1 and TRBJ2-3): KAGVTQTPRYLIKTRGQQVTLSCSPISGHRSVSWYQQTPGQGLQFLFEYFSETQRNKGNFPGRFSGRQFSNSRSEMNVSTLELGDSALYLCASSEDRVFADTQYFGPGTRLTVL.

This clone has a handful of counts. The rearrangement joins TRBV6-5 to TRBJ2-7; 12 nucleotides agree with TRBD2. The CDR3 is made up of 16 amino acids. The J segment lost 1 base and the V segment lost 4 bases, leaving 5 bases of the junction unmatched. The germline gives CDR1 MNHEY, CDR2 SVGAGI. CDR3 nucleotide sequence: TGTGCCAGCAGTTCGACTAGCGGGGGCCATTCCTACGAGCAGTACTTC. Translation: CASSSTSGGHSYEQYF.

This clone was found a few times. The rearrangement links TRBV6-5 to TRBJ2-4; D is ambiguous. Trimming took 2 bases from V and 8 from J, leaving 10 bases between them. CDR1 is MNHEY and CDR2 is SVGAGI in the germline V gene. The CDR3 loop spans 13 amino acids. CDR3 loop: CASSYDNSDIQYF. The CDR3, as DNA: TGTGCCAGCAGTTACGATAACTCGGACATTCAGTACTTC.

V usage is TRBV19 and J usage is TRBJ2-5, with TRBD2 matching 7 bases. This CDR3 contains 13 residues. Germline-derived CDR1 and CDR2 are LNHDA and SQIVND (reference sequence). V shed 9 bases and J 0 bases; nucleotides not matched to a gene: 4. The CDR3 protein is CASTRGYQETQYF. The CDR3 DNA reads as TGTGCCAGCACGCGGGGGTACCAAGAGACCCAGTACTTC.

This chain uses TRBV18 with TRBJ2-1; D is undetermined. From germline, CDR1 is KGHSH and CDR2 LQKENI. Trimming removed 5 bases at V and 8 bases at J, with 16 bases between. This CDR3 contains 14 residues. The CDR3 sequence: CASSSFIRLDEQFF. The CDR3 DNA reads TGTGCCAGCTCATCCTTCATCCGACTCGATGAGCAGTTCTTC.

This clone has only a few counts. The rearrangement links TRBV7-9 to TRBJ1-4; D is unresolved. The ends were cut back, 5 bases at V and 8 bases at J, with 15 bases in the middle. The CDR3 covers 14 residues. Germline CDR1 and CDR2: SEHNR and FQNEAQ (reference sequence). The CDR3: CASSPSATGEKLFF. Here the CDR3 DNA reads TGTGCCAGCAGCCCATCGGCGACGGGGGAAAAACTGTTTTTT. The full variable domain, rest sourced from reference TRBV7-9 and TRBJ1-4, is DTGVSQNPRHKITKRGQNVTFRCDPISEHNRLYWYRQTLGQGPEFLTYFQNEAQLEKSRLLSDRFSAERPKGSFSTLEIQRTEQGDSAMYLCASSPSATGEKLFFGSGTQLSVL.

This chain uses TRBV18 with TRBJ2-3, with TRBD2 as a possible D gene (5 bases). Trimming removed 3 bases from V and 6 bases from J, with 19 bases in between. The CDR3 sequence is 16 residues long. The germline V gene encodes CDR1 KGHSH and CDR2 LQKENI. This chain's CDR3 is CASSPWTLKIGDTQYF. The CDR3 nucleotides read TGTGCCAGCTCACCGTGGACTCTCAAGATTGGCGATACGCAGTATTTT.

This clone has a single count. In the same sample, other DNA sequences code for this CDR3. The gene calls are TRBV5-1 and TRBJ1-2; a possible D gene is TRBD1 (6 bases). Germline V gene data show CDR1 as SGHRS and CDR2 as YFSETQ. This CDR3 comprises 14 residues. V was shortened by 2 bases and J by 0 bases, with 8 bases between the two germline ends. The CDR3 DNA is TGCGCCAGCAGCTTACAGGGATCTAACTATGGCTACACCTTC. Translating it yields CASSLQGSNYGYTF.

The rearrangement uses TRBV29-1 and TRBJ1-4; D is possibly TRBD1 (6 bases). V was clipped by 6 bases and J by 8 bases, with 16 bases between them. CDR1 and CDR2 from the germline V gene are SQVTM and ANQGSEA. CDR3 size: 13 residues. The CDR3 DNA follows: TGCAGCGTCCTCAGGGGATACGGCGAAAAACTGTTTTTT. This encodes CSVLRGYGEKLFF. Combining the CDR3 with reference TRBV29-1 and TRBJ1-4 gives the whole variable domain SAVISQKPSRDICQRGTSLTIQCQVDSQVTMMFWYRQQPGQSLTLIATANQGSEATYESGFVIDKFPISRPNLTFSTLTVSNMSPEDSSIYLCSVLRGYGEKLFFGSGTQLSVL.

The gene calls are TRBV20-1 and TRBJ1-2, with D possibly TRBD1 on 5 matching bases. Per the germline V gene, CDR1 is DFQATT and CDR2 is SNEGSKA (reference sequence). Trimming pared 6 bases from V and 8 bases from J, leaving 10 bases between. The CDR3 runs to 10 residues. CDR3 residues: CSAWGGGYTF. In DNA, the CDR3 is TGCAGTGCCTGGGGGGGAGGCTACACCTTC.

This CDR3 is CASSEGQPLLGYTF. CDR3 DNA sequence: TGTGCCAGCAGTGAAGGGCAGCCACTCTTGGGCTACACCTTC. This rearrangement joins TRBV25-1 to TRBJ1-2; D not certain. The germline CDR1 and CDR2 sequences are MGHDK and SYGVNS. V gave up 2 bases and J gave up 8 bases, with 15 bases separating them. The CDR3 length is 14 residues.

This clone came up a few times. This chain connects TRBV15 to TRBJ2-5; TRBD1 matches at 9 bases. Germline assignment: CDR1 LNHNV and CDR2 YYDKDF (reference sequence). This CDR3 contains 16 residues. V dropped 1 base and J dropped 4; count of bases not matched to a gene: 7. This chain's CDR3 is CATSRAPGQGRETQYF. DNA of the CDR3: TGTGCCACCAGCAGAGCTCCGGGACAGGGCCGAGAGACCCAGTACTTC.

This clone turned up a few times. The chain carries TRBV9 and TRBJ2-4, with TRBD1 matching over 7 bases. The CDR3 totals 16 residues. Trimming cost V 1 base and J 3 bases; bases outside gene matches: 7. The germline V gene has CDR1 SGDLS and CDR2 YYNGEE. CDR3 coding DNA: TGTGCCAGCAGCGTAAGAAGACAGGGTAGCAAAAACATTCAGTACTTC. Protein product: CASSVRRQGSKNIQYF.